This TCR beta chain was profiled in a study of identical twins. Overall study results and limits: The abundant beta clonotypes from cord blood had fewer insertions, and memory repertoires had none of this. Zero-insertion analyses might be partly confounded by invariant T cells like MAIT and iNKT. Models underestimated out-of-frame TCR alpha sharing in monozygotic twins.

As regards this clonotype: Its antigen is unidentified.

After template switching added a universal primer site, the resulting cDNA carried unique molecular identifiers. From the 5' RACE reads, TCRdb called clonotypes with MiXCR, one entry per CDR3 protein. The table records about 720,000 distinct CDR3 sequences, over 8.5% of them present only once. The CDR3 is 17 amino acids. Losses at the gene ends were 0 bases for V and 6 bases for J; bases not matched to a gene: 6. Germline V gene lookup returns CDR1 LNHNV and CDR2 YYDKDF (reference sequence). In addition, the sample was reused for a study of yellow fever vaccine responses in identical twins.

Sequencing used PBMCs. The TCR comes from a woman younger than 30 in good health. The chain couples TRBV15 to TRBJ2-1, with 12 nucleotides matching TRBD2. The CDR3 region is CATSRDKPGLAGNEQFF. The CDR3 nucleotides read TGTGCCACCAGCAGAGATAAGCCGGGACTAGCGGGCAATGAGCAGTTCTTC.